Shown below are 20 T cell receptor beta chains from a single sample sequenced in a study of Graves' ophthalmopathy and Graves' hyperthyroidism. The sequenced template was RNA, covering the TCR beta CDR3 region. Investigators did first-round RT-PCR with HTBI primers, then second-round multiplex PCR. From the multiplex PCR reads, TCRdb called clonotypes with MiXCR, one entry per CDR3 protein. Of a few hundred thousand distinct CDR3 sequences listed, roughly a sixth are singletons. The sample was peripheral blood. All receptors derive from an adult woman with stable Graves' hyperthyroidism.

The rearrangement joins TRBV6-2 or TRBV6-3 to TRBJ2-7; D ambiguous. V was shortened by 3 bases and J by 2 bases, with 11 bases between the two germline ends. The CDR3 loop spans 14 amino acids. Germline loops: CDR1 MNHEY, CDR2 SVGEGT. For the CDR3, the DNA is TGTGCCAGCAGTTATTGGACGGCTACCTACGAGCAGTACTTC. Its protein is CASSYWTATYEQYF.

This clonotype was counted ten times or more. The V and J genes are TRBV7-9 and TRBJ2-2; the D is unclear. Deletions cut 5 bases from V and 3 bases from J, with 10 bases between. Per the germline V gene, CDR1 is SEHNR and CDR2 is FQNEAQ (reference sequence). The length of the CDR3 is 14 residues. The CDR3 region is CASSAPTHTGELFF. The DNA for the CDR3 is TGTGCCAGCAGCGCCCCCACGCACACCGGGGAGCTGTTTTTT.

The table lists this clonotype with many counts. The chain joins TRBV28 to TRBJ1-5, with a weak D call TRBD1 (6 bases). The CDR3 loop spans 13 amino acids. Germline V lookup: CDR1 MDHEN, CDR2 SYDVKM. V lost 8 bases to trimming and J lost 5 bases, with 13 bases between them. In nucleotides, the CDR3 is TGTGCCAGCCAAACGAGGGGGGATCAGCCCCAGCATTTT. Amino acid sequence: CASQTRGDQPQHF.

In its sample, this clonotype was seen many times. This chain joins TRBV9 and TRBJ1-6; D possibly corresponds to TRBD1 (5 bases). The CDR3 contains 13 residues. Per germline, CDR1 SGDLS and CDR2 YYNGEE. V shed 0 bases and J shed 12 bases, with 10 bases lying between them. CDR3 in amino acids: CASSVGPGEPLHF. The CDR3 DNA follows: TGTGCCAGCAGCGTAGGACCGGGGGAACCCCTCCACTTT.

This clonotype was recorded at least ten times. The V gene is TRBV6-5, the J gene TRBJ2-7; D not resolved. The CDR3 consists of 15 residues. Germline assignment: CDR1 MNHEY and CDR2 SVGAGI. Trimming removed 2 bases from V and 7 bases from J, with 18 bases in between. The CDR3, as DNA: TGTGCCAGCAGTTACGGCAGCCATACTACGTTGGAGCAGTACTTC. Translating it yields CASSYGSHTTLEQYF.

This clonotype was recorded only once. The V gene is TRBV20-1, the J gene TRBJ2-7, with no clear D. V gave up 1 base and J gave up 5 bases, with 15 bases separating them. Germline CDR1 reads DFQATT; CDR2 reads SNEGSKA (reference sequence). This CDR3 comprises 14 residues. The CDR3 protein is CSARVGEIDHEQYF. DNA for the CDR3: TGCAGTGCTAGAGTAGGCGAGATCGACCACGAGCAGTACTTC.

This clonotype came up a few times. The chain has TRBV5-1 and TRBJ2-2; D unclear. This CDR3 contains 10 residues. Between the trimmed V and J ends, which lost 6 bases and 7 bases, there was a span of 4 bases. The germline gives CDR1 SGHRS, CDR2 YFSETQ. CDR3 coding DNA: TGCGCCAGCAAGGGCGGGGAGCTGTTTTTT. Encoded protein: CASKGGELFF.

This clonotype was detected a few times. A much bigger clone sits one base away, suggesting this may be a read error. In this CDR3 the conserved last residue, phenylalanine or tryptophan, is missing, so a read error is likely. The chain carries TRBV7-3 and TRBJ2-5, with TRBD2 as a possible D gene (6 bases). Germline values: CDR1 SGHTA, CDR2 FQGTGA. The CDR3 spans 13 residues. V gave up 2 bases and J gave up 3 bases, with 7 bases separating them. The CDR3 sequence is CASSLGTEETQYL. The CDR3 DNA reads TGTGCCAGCAGCTTAGGGACTGAAGAGACCCAGTACCTC.

This clonotype was seen at least ten times. The V and J genes are TRBV10-3 and TRBJ2-7, with D maybe TRBD2 (5 bases). Germline V lookup: CDR1 ENHRY, CDR2 SYGVKD. This CDR3 has 12 amino acids. Trimming took off 10 bases at V and 6 bases at J, with 16 bases between the two ends. The CDR3 DNA reads TGTGCCACCCTTGACTACTTATCCGAGCAGTACTTC. It codes for CATLDYLSEQYF.

On this clonotype itself: A read error may account for a junction end that differs from germline. The CDR3 region has the DNA TGCAGTGCTAGCGTCCTCCGAACGGGACTAGCAAACACCGGGGAGCTGTGTTTT. Translating gives CSASVLRTGLANTGELCF. The chain recombines TRBV20-1 with TRBJ2-2, with 9 bases that match TRBD2. This CDR3 region has 18 residues. The V gene's germline CDR1 is DFQATT and CDR2 SNEGSKA (reference sequence).

This clonotype was seen repeatedly, ten times or more. The gene calls are TRBV5-1 and TRBJ2-7; 10 bases fit TRBD1. The CDR3 contains 15 residues. Germline V CDR1 and CDR2: SGHRS, YFSETQ. Trimming at V came to 0 bases and at J to 4 bases, leaving 4 bases not matched to a gene. The CDR3 loop is CASSLGPGQGYEQYF. In DNA, the CDR3 is TGCGCCAGCAGCTTGGGACCGGGACAGGGGTACGAGCAGTACTTC.

This clonotype was counted ten times or more. The chain carries TRBV4-3 and TRBJ2-7; 14 nucleotides match TRBD2. Germline values: CDR1 LGHNA, CDR2 YSLEER. The CDR3 is made up of 20 amino acids. Trimming took 5 bases from V and 4 from J; bases not matched to a gene: 19. CDR3 in amino acids: CASSTSYGTSGSGRSYEQYF. Written as DNA, the CDR3 is TGCGCCAGCAGCACGTCATACGGGACTAGCGGGAGTGGAAGGTCGTACGAGCAGTACTTC.

This clonotype showed up many times. The rearrangement links TRBV20-1 to TRBJ2-5, with 8 bases that match TRBD1. J gave up 3 bases and V 6 bases, and 12 bases lay outside the gene matches. The CDR3 runs to 15 residues. Germline CDR1 DFQATT, CDR2 SNEGSKA (reference sequence). The CDR3 sequence: CSAPIPPGGEETQYF. Here the CDR3 DNA reads TGCAGTGCCCCCATACCCCCAGGGGGCGAAGAGACCCAGTACTTC.

The table lists this clonotype with many counts. The chain couples TRBV4-1 to TRBJ2-5; D might be TRBD2 (7 bases). Germline CDR1 reads MGHRA; CDR2 reads YSYEKL. Deletions cut 2 bases from V and 5 bases from J, with 12 bases between. This CDR3 has 14 residues. CDR3 in DNA: TGCGCCAGCAGCCAAAGGGGGAGGGGTGAGACCCAGTACTTC. The encoded protein is CASSQRGRGETQYF.

This clonotype was recorded at least ten times. The gene calls are TRBV7-2 and TRBJ2-5, with a tentative D call TRBD1 (5 bases). Germline CDR1 SGHTA, CDR2 FQGNSA. This CDR3 region has 15 residues. V shed 3 bases and J shed 2 bases, with 13 bases lying between them. The chain's CDR3 is CASSFRPQGQETQYF. The CDR3, as DNA: TGTGCCAGCAGCTTCCGTCCCCAGGGTCAAGAGACCCAGTACTTC.

There are many counts of this clonotype. The chain employs TRBV28 and TRBJ1-2, with 7 bases identical to TRBD1. V shed 7 bases, J shed 0 bases, and the junction held 8 bases outside the gene matches. Germline CDR1 is MDHEN and CDR2 is SYDVKM. CDR3 size: 15 residues. The CDR3 DNA follows: TGTGCCAGCACCTCGACAGGGCAAGCTAACTATGGCTACACCTTC. Protein: CASTSTGQANYGYTF.

This clonotype was recorded a few times. V usage is TRBV4-1 and J usage is TRBJ2-7; 11 nucleotides line up with TRBD2. J gave up 6 bases and V 1 base, and 5 bases lay outside the gene matches. This CDR3 has 15 residues. Looked up from germline, CDR1 is MGHRA and CDR2 is YSYEKL. The CDR3 is CASSQVELAGVEQYF. The CDR3 nucleotides are TGCGCCAGCAGCCAAGTAGAACTAGCGGGAGTCGAGCAGTACTTC.

This clonotype was recorded many times. Its ends do not fully match the called genes, so a read error is possible. This chain links TRBV12-5 with TRBJ1-5; 9 bases line up with TRBD1. The CDR3 has 17 residues. From germline, CDR1 is LGHNT and CDR2 FRNRAP. In nucleotides, the CDR3 is TGTGCTAGTGGTTTCGGGACAGGGCCCCGAAGCAATCAGCCCCGGCATTTT. Protein: CASGFGTGPRSNQPRHF.

The CDR3 bases are TGCAGTGCGTATAACAGGGGCACAGATACGCAGTATTTT. This codes for CSAYNRGTDTQYF. This chain uses TRBV20-1 with TRBJ2-3; D is perhaps TRBD1 (6 bases). The CDR3 is made up of 13 amino acids. Germline CDR1 reads DFQATT; CDR2 reads SNEGSKA (reference sequence). The V and J ends lost 6 bases and 1 base respectively, with 11 bases between them.

This clonotype appeared a few times. This rearrangement joins TRBV7-3 to TRBJ2-1, with 7 bases matching TRBD2. Trimming removed 6 bases from V and 4 bases from J; junction bases left unmatched: 12. Germline CDR1 and CDR2: SGHTA and FQGTGA. The CDR3 covers 16 residues. The CDR3 spells CASSPNPGLKYNEQFF. The CDR3 DNA is TGTGCCAGCAGTCCAAATCCGGGACTAAAGTACAATGAGCAGTTCTTC.